Sequencing of this TCR beta chain was carried out in a study of beta chain features in type 1 diabetes. Study-level information: Patients and healthy donors were similar in age, gender and cell yields.

As concerns this clone: The antigen is undetermined. Additional DNA sequences in this sample encode the identical CDR3.

The entirety of the isolated RNA underwent reverse transcription, so expressed TCRB transcripts were sequenced. Some clones are missing from TCRdb's copy, which holds only in-frame ones; the method was immunoSEQ multiplex PCR. The sample lists more than 150,000 clones, about 12% occurring once. Blood was collected once per donor into heparin, averaging approximately 0.12 L. CDR1 and CDR2 (germline): KGHSH, LQKENI. The CDR3 covers 13 residues. Trimming took 9 bases from V and 2 from J, leaving 13 bases between them. General study results and limits: Type 1 diabetes patients had moderately but significantly shorter TCRB CDR3s in all four CD4+ subsets. More deletions and fewer insertions at VDJ junctions were found in patients with type 1 diabetes.

Source material: central memory CD4+ T cells from blood. This TCR was recovered from a woman aged 18-29 years in good health. The chain combines TRBV18 with TRBJ1-1; D is perhaps TRBD1 (6 bases). CDR3 bases: TGTGCCAGTTCAGGGGCCCTTAACACTGAAGCTTTCTTT. Translating gives CASSGALNTEAFF.